Presented here are 5 T cell receptor beta chains from one specimen sequenced in a study of T cell changes during pregnancy in multiple sclerosis. Produced via immunoSEQ multiplex PCR; TCRdb's table is partial and in-frame only. The sample has 30,000 to 50,000 clones; about 90% are singletons. The sequences come from CD4+ T cells from peripheral blood mononuclear cells, collected in the third trimester of pregnancy. The receptors were sampled from a female donor in good health, enrolled as a control in a pregnancy study.

The J gene is TRBJ2-7, the V gene TRBV30, with D maybe TRBD2 (6 bases). Germline V gene lookup returns CDR1 GTSNPN and CDR2 SVGIG (reference sequence). The ends were cut back, 3 bases at V and 3 bases at J, with 18 bases in the middle. The CDR3 sequence is 15 residues long. The CDR3 coding sequence is TGTGCCTGGAGGGAGAAGGGGCCGGGACTCTACGAGCAGTACTTC. Amino acid sequence: CAWREKGPGLYEQYF.

The chain uses TRBV4-1 and TRBJ1-4, with a possible D match to TRBD1 (6 bases). Per the germline V gene, CDR1 is MGHRA and CDR2 is YSYEKL. With 6 bases removed from V and 6 bases from J, the gap between germline ends came to 23 bases. This CDR3 is built from 17 residues. CDR3 nucleotides: TGCGCCAGCAGACCCAGGGGAAGGAAGGCACAACATGAAAAACTGTTTTTT. Protein product: CASRPRGRKAQHEKLFF.

The chain employs TRBV28 and TRBJ1-5; tentatively, D is TRBD1 (5 bases). The CDR3 totals 16 residues. Germline V gene lookup returns CDR1 MDHEN and CDR2 SYDVKM. Trimming stripped 6 bases from V and 5 bases from J, with 20 bases between. CDR3 coding DNA: TGTGCCAGCAGCCAAAAACCATCAGGGTTTGATCAGCCCCAGCATTTT. This translates into CASSQKPSGFDQPQHF. Filled out from reference TRBV28 and TRBJ1-5, the complete variable domain reads DVKVTQSSRYLVKRTGEKVFLECVQDMDHENMFWYRQDPGLGLRLIYFSYDVKMKEKGDIPEGYSVSREKKERFSLILESASTNQTSMYLCASSQKPSGFDQPQHFGDGTRLSIL.

The CDR3 region has the DNA TGTGCCAGCAGGACTAGACTAGCCCCAGATACGCAGTATTTT. Protein product: CASRTRLAPDTQYF. This chain links TRBV5-5 with TRBJ2-3; 7 nucleotides match TRBD2. CDR3 length equals 14 residues. V dropped 5 bases and J dropped 4; count of bases not matched to a gene: 7. Germline V gene sequence: CDR1 SGHKS, CDR2 YYEKEE (reference sequence).

The chain has TRBV6-5 and TRBJ2-7; a possible D gene is TRBD2 (6 bases). Trimming took 0 bases from V and 1 from J, leaving 10 bases between them. The V gene's germline CDR1 is MNHEY and CDR2 SVGAGI. This CDR3 is 15 amino acids long. The CDR3 nucleotides read TGTGCCAGCAGTTACTCACTAGCAGATTCCTACGAGCAGTACTTC. Amino acid sequence: CASSYSLADSYEQYF.